The present T cell receptor beta chain was sequenced within a study of blood T cell repertoires in COVID-19. Clones were sequenced by immunoSEQ multiplex PCR, and TCRdb holds only the in-frame ones, with some missing. Here the sample spans about 210,000 clones, 80% being singletons. In germline, CDR1 is SGHRS, CDR2 YFSETQ. Trimming cost V 0 bases and J 5 bases, with 18 bases left between them. The length of the CDR3 is 16 residues. The material sequenced was peripheral blood. The chain combines TRBV5-1 with TRBJ2-7, with TRBD1 as a possible D gene (5 bases). The TCR originated in a human donor in a cohort sampled during active COVID-19. The CDR3 is CASSLAKGYEYHEQYF. In DNA, the CDR3 is TGCGCCAGCAGCTTGGCCAAGGGGTATGAGTACCACGAGCAGTACTTC.